The clone carrying this TCR beta chain has more than one count but fewer than ten. The antigen remains unidentified. The V segment lost 4 bases and the J segment 5 bases; nucleotides outside the gene matches: 8. This CDR3 comprises 16 residues. Germline V gene lookup returns CDR1 LNHDA and CDR2 SQIVND (reference sequence). Vbeta (60) and Jbeta (13) primers were used in the PCR. Method: immunoSEQ multiplex PCR; TCRdb's copy keeps in-frame clones and lacks some. The sample gives approximately 110,000 clones, around three quarters of which show up once; about 3% is in the top ten. The data stem from a study of cytomegalovirus exposure and HLA in healthy donors. Overall study results and limits: Reported performance of the classifier showed diagnosis of cytomegalovirus status with high specificity and sensitivity.

This receptor was identified in a woman between 40 and 55 years old in good health and CMV-seronegative. The chain joins TRBV19 to TRBJ2-2, with 9 bases matching TRBD1. The sample was PBMCs. CDR3 DNA: TGTGCCAGTAGTAGGGGGGGACAGGGTACAACCGGGGAGCTGTTTTTT. Translated, it gives CASSRGGQGTTGELFF. Drawing the rest from reference TRBV19 and TRBJ2-2, the complete variable domain is DGGITQSPKYLFRKEGQNVTLSCEQNLNHDAMYWYRQDPGQGLRLIYYSQIVNDFQKGDIAEGYSVSREKKESFPLTVTSAQKNPTAFYLCASSRGGQGTTGELFFGEGSRLTVL.